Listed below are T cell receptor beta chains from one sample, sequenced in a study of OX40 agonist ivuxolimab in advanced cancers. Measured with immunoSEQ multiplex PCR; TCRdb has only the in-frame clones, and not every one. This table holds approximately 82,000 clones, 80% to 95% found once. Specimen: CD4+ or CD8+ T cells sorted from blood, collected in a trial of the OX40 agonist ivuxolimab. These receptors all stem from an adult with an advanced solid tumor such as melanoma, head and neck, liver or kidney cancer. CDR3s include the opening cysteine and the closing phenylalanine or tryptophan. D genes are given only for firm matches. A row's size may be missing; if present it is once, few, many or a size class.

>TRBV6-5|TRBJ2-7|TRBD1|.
CASSYRQGPSSEQYF
TGTGCCAGCAGCTACCGACAGGGACCTTCCTCCGAGCAGTACTTC
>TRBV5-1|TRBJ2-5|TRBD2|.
CASSLETSGREETQYF
TGCGCCAGCAGCTTGGAAACTAGCGGGAGGGAAGAGACCCAGTACTTC
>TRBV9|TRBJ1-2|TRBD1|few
CASSVAGGGNGYTF
TGTGCCAGCAGCGTGGCAGGGGGCGGGAATGGCTACACCTTC
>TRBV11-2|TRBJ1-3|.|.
CASSLPWGARGNTIYF
TGTGCCAGCAGCCTCCCCTGGGGGGCGCGAGGAAACACCATATATTTT
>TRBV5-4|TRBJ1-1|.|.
CASKTITNTEAFF
TGTGCCAGCAAGACTATAACGAACACTGAAGCTTTCTTT
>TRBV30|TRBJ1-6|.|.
CAWSIRALVNSPLHF
TGTGCCTGGAGTATAAGGGCGCTAGTTAATTCACCCCTCCACTTT
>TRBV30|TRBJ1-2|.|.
CAWLGASTNYGYTF
TGTGCCTGGCTAGGGGCCAGCACTAACTATGGCTACACCTTC
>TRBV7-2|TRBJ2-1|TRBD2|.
CASSTRLAGGNEQFF
TGTGCCAGCAGCACCCGACTAGCGGGAGGGAATGAGCAGTTCTTC
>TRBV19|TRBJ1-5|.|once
CASSTPNQPQHF
TGTGCCAGTAGCACTCCCAATCAGCCCCAGCATTTT
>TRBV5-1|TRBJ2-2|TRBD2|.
CASSPSGRAPNTGELFF
TGCGCCAGCAGCCCCAGCGGGAGGGCACCCAACACCGGGGAGCTGTTTTTT
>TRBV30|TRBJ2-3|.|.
CAWSAGAGVSTDTQYF
TGTGCCTGGAGCGCGGGGGCGGGAGTTAGCACAGATACGCAGTATTTT
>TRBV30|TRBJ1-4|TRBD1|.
CAFSGTGSEKLFF
TGTGCCTTCTCCGGGACAGGAAGTGAAAAACTGTTTTTT
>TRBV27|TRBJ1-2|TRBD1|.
CASSPLRSGGSYGYTF
TGTGCCAGCAGTCCACTACGCTCAGGGGGCTCCTATGGCTACACCTTC
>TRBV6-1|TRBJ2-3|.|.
CASSESRLTSTDTQYF
TGTGCCAGCAGTGAAAGTCGTCTGACTAGCACAGATACGCAGTATTTT
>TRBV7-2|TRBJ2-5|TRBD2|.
CASSLELFQRGAGETQYF
TGTGCCAGCAGCTTAGAGCTCTTTCAGCGGGGGGCGGGGGAGACCCAGTACTTC
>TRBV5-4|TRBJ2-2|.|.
CASTLRPSGELFF
TGTGCCAGCACCCTAAGGCCGTCCGGGGAGCTGTTTTTT
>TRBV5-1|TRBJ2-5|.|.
CASSRQRETQYF
TGCGCCAGCAGCCGACAGAGGGAGACCCAGTACTTC
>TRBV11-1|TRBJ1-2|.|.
CATGTNYGYTF
TGTGCCACTGGAACTAACTATGGCTACACCTTC
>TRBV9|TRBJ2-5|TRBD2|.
CASSPEGLGRGTRLGETQYF
TGTGCCAGCAGCCCCGAGGGGCTCGGGCGGGGGACTCGACTCGGAGAGACCCAGTACTTC
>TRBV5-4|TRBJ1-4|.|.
CASSPTRDTGEKLFF
TGTGCCAGCAGCCCCACCCGGGACACTGGAGAAAAACTGTTTTTT
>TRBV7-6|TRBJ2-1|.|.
CASSLLSGNNEQFF
TGTGCCAGCAGCCTCTTGTCTGGTAACAATGAGCAGTTCTTC
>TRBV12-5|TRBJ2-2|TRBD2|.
CARVSGVNTGELFF
TGTGCTAGGGTTAGCGGGGTAAACACCGGGGAGCTGTTTTTT
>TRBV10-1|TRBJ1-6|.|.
CASSDQGRDSPLHF
TGCGCCAGCAGTGATCAGGGGCGGGATTCACCCCTCCACTTT
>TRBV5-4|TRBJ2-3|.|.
CASSLSRGDTQYF
TGTGCCAGCAGCTTGTCAAGGGGAGATACGCAGTATTTT
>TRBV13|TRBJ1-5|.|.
CASSLGRAEKDNQPQHF
TGTGCCAGCAGCTTGGGGAGGGCAGAGAAGGACAATCAGCCCCAGCATTTT
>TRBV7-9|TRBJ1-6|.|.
CASSLEGEGSPLHF
TGTGCCAGCAGCTTAGAGGGGGAGGGATCACCCCTCCACTTT
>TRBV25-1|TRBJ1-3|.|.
CASSPISSGNTIYF
TGTGCCAGCAGTCCAATCTCCTCTGGAAACACCATATATTTT
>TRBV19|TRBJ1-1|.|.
CASSEGTGATEAFF
TGTGCCAGTAGCGAAGGGACGGGGGCAACTGAAGCTTTCTTT
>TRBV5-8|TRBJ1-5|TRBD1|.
CASSFSTGYSNQPQHF
TGTGCCAGCAGCTTCTCGACAGGGTATAGCAATCAGCCCCAGCATTTT
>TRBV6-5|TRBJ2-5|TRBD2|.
CASRSSGTLQETQYF
TGTGCCAGCAGAAGTAGCGGGACCCTACAAGAGACCCAGTACTTC
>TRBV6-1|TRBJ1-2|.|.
CASRGPGGNGYTF
TGTGCCAGCAGGGGACCGGGGGGGAATGGCTACACCTTC
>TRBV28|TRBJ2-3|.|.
CASSPPGPGDTQYF
TGTGCCAGCAGTCCGCCGGGGCCCGGGGATACGCAGTATTTT
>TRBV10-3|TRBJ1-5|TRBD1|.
CAISEGQGSNQPQHF
TGTGCCATCAGTGAGGGACAGGGGAGCAATCAGCCCCAGCATTTT
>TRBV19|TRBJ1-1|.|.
CASRILQGNTEAFF
TGTGCCAGTAGAATCCTACAGGGTAACACTGAAGCTTTCTTT
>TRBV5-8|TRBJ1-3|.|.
CASSLALWSSGNTIYF
TGTGCCAGCAGCTTGGCCCTGTGGAGCTCTGGAAACACCATATATTTT
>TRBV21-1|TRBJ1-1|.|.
CASSTGQPNTEAFF
TGTGCCAGCAGCACGGGACAGCCGAACACTGAAGCTTTCTTT
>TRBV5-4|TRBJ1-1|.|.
CASSSLPPPRAASETFF
TGTGCCAGCAGCTCCCTCCCCCCCCCACGGGCGGCAAGTGAGACTTTCTTT
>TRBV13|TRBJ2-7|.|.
CASSSQGSYEQYF
TGTGCCAGCAGCTCTCAGGGCTCCTACGAGCAGTACTTC
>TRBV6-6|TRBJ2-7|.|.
CASSRVGSTYEQYF
TGTGCCAGCAGTAGGGTGGGGTCCACCTACGAGCAGTACTTC
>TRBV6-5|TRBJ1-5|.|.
CASCFPSRFPQPQHF
TGTGCCAGCTGCTTCCCCTCCAGGTTCCCTCAGCCCCAGCATTTT
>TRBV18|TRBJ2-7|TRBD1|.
CASSPQAAGQGNVEQYF
TGTGCCAGCTCACCTCAAGCGGCCGGACAGGGGAATGTTGAGCAGTACTTC
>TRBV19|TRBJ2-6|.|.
CASSGGSGANVLTF
TGTGCCAGTAGTGGGGGGTCTGGGGCCAACGTCCTGACTTTC
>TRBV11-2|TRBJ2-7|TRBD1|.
CASSRDRGGQYF
TGTGCCAGCAGCCGGGACAGGGGGGGGCAGTACTTC
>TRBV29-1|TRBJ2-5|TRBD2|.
CSVDTVRGAQYF
TGCAGCGTTGACACGGTTCGGGGGGCCCAGTACTTC
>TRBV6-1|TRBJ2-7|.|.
CASSETPLRAGEQYF
TGTGCCAGCAGTGAAACCCCCCTGCGGGCGGGGGAGCAGTACTTC
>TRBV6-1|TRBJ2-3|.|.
CASPPAANTDTQYF
TGTGCCAGCCCGCCTGCAGCTAACACAGATACGCAGTATTTT
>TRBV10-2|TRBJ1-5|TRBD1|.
CASSGPGTGGSDSNQPQHF
TGCGCCAGCAGTGGCCCCGGGACAGGGGGCTCTGATAGCAATCAGCCCCAGCATTTT
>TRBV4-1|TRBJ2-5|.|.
CASSQELEQTQYF
TGCGCCAGCAGCCAAGAGCTTGAGCAGACCCAGTACTTC
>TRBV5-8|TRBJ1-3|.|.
CASRMSGNTIYF
TGTGCCAGCAGGATGTCTGGAAACACCATATATTTT
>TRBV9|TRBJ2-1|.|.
CASSVLYNEQFF
TGTGCCAGCAGCGTTCTATACAATGAGCAGTTCTTC